The clone carrying this TCR beta chain showed up many times. Its antigen is as yet unknown. This sample is drawn from a study of T-cell memory formation after mild COVID-19. V trimming: 6 bases; J trimming: 4 bases; junction bases outside the gene matches: 5. The CDR3 consists of 14 residues. TCRalpha and TCRbeta libraries used 5'RACE with constant-segment primers and UMIs. MiXCR, run by TCRdb on the 5' RACE reads, gives a single entry per CDR3 protein. The sample holds 250,000 to 350,000 distinct CDR3 sequences, about a sixth seen once. Overall study results and limits: Whereas later expanders leaned CD4+, clones contracting day 15 to 85 showed a balanced CD4/CD8 makeup. Cross-reactive memory apparently joined, as some responding clones appeared in pre-infection memory.

J is TRBJ2-3 and V is TRBV12-3 or TRBV12-4; 9 nucleotides match TRBD2. Sequences were obtained from PBMCs or a T cell subset sorted from them (not recorded which). This sequence was found in a man aged 18 to 35 who had mild COVID-19 (a few samples of this study predate the infection). Cell type and time point are not known. The CDR3 here is CASSLSGGSDTQYF. CDR3 bases: TGTGCCAGCAGCCTTAGCGGGGGATCAGATACGCAGTATTTT.